This note documents a single TCR beta chain sequence. Its target is not known. The data were taken from a study of tumor-infiltrating lymphocytes in primary liver carcinoma. Study-wide background: Men and women, 30 to 69 years of age, made up the patients. Sample yields, roughly 3.5 to 7.5 million productive TCRbeta reads, were similar across the tissue types. Points from the study as a whole: Blood had a significantly lower top-250-clone fraction than tumors did (p = 0.039). Tumor-adjacent and tumor-blood pairs shared less of their repertoires than tumor region pairs shared.

The authors took blood RNA from unsorted whole blood and also extracted germline DNA. Starting from around 500 ng of total RNA, TCR beta cDNA was produced with a primer in the constant region. Employing slightly modified ARM-PCR, three nested multiplex PCR rounds were run, and these gave rise to the TCR beta libraries. TCRdb re-called the multiplex PCR reads through MiXCR, storing one row per CDR3 protein. The sample consists of 300,000 to 400,000 distinct CDR3 sequences, around three fifths of them appearing once. The sequencing input was peripheral blood. This sequence was found in a man aged 35 to 55 with primary liver carcinoma and hepatitis B virus infection.

CDR3 nucleotides: TGTGCCAGCAGCTTAACTCGCGGGAAAGCGGGCAATGAGCAGTTCTTC. It is translated as CASSLTRGKAGNEQFF. The chain links TRBV11-1 to TRBJ2-1; possible D gene TRBD2, 6 bases. V was shortened by 2 bases and J by 6 bases, with 17 bases between the two germline ends. CDR1 SGHAT and CDR2 FQDESV come from the germline V gene (reference sequence). The CDR3 covers 16 residues.